Listed below are T cell receptor beta chains from one sample, sequenced in a study of control samples from healthy donors and cancer patients. Libraries were prepared by immunoSEQ multiplex PCR; TCRdb keeps only in-frame clonotypes and omits some of them. The sample gives 400,000 to 500,000 clones, approximately 90% of which show up once; 5% to 8% is in the top ten. Material for sequencing was PBMCs. These receptors originate from a man aged 40-49 years with head and neck cancer. Each CDR3 is given with its conserved first and last residue. A D gene is named only where the DNA matches it firmly. A clone size is listed for some rows: how often the clone was seen (once, few, many), or a class if it is expanded.

j_gene: TRBJ1-1
abundance: NA
d_gene: TRBD1
v_gene: TRBV5-1
CDR3nt: TGCGCCAGCAGCCCTAGGGGGCACACTGAAGCTTTCTTT
CDR3aa: CASSPRGHTEAFF

j_gene: TRBJ1-5
abundance: NA
d_gene: TRBD1
v_gene: TRBV6-5
CDR3nt: TGTGCCAGCACCGAGGACAGGGGAAACCAGCCCCAGCATTTT
CDR3aa: CASTEDRGNQPQHF

j_gene: TRBJ2-6
abundance: many
d_gene: NA
v_gene: TRBV4-3
CDR3nt: TGCGCCAGCAGCCCCAGCGAAGCTTCTGGGGCCAACGTCCTGACTTTC
CDR3aa: CASSPSEASGANVLTF

j_gene: TRBJ2-7
abundance: NA
d_gene: NA
v_gene: TRBV3-1/TRBV3-2
CDR3nt: TGTGCCAGCAGCCCCCGTCCGGAGAGCTCCTACGAGCAGTACTTC
CDR3aa: CASSPRPESSYEQYF

j_gene: TRBJ2-5
abundance: NA
d_gene: TRBD2
v_gene: TRBV15
CDR3nt: TGTGCCACCAGATACGGGACTAGCACGCTAGAGACCCAGTACTTC
CDR3aa: CATRYGTSTLETQYF

j_gene: TRBJ1-1
abundance: NA
d_gene: NA
v_gene: TRBV5-8
CDR3nt: TGTGCCAGCAGCTTGGGGGTGACGGGTAGCTGGGTGAACACTGAAGCTTTCTTT
CDR3aa: CASSLGVTGSWVNTEAFF

j_gene: TRBJ2-7
abundance: NA
d_gene: NA
v_gene: TRBV19
CDR3nt: TGTGCCTCGGGGACTTCGGCCGCCAACGAGCAGTACTTC
CDR3aa: CASGTSAANEQYF

j_gene: TRBJ1-4
abundance: few
d_gene: NA
v_gene: TRBV30
CDR3nt: TGTGCCTGGGCAAAGGGCAGGAATGAAAAACTGTTTTTT
CDR3aa: CAWAKGRNEKLFF

j_gene: TRBJ2-7
abundance: NA
d_gene: NA
v_gene: TRBV6-2/TRBV6-3
CDR3nt: TGTGCCAGCAGTTACTTGATCCGGGACGGAGCCTCCTACGAGCAGTACTTC
CDR3aa: CASSYLIRDGASYEQYF

j_gene: TRBJ2-3
abundance: NA
d_gene: NA
v_gene: TRBV7-8
CDR3nt: TGTGCCAGCAGGCTCCAGAGGGGGTACACAGATACGCAGTATTTT
CDR3aa: CASRLQRGYTDTQYF

j_gene: TRBJ1-4
abundance: NA
d_gene: NA
v_gene: TRBV9
CDR3nt: TGTGCCAGCAGCGTTAAGATGAGGCAGTCTAATGAAAAACTGTTTTTT
CDR3aa: CASSVKMRQSNEKLFF

j_gene: TRBJ2-1
abundance: NA
d_gene: NA
v_gene: TRBV24-1
CDR3nt: TGTGCCACCAGTGATCCGAGTGCATCTTCCTACAATGAGCAGTTCTTC
CDR3aa: CATSDPSASSYNEQFF

j_gene: TRBJ2-1
abundance: NA
d_gene: NA
v_gene: TRBV11-3
CDR3nt: TGTGCCAGCAGCCTTGCCCATACTAGTCCCAACAATGAGCAGTTCTTC
CDR3aa: CASSLAHTSPNNEQFF

j_gene: TRBJ1-6
abundance: NA
d_gene: NA
v_gene: TRBV28
CDR3nt: TGTGCCAGCAGTTCCCCGGGTGGGGACGAGAGCTCCTATAATTCACCCCTCCACTTT
CDR3aa: CASSSPGGDESSYNSPLHF

j_gene: TRBJ2-3
abundance: NA
d_gene: TRBD1
v_gene: TRBV6-5
CDR3nt: TGTGCCAGCCGGGACAGGGCCACAGATACGCAGTATTTT
CDR3aa: CASRDRATDTQYF

j_gene: TRBJ2-7
abundance: once
d_gene: TRBD1
v_gene: TRBV19
CDR3nt: TGTGCCAGTAGTAGTTCCGGACAGGGGGCCTACGAGCAGTACTTC
CDR3aa: CASSSSGQGAYEQYF

j_gene: TRBJ1-5
abundance: NA
d_gene: NA
v_gene: TRBV11-2
CDR3nt: TGTGCCAGCAGCTCCCTCCTAGGGGGGGAGCCCCAGCATTTT
CDR3aa: CASSSLLGGEPQHF

j_gene: TRBJ2-1
abundance: NA
d_gene: NA
v_gene: TRBV7-9
CDR3nt: TGTGCCAGCGGTCTAGAGGGCGCCTACAATGAGCAGTTCTTC
CDR3aa: CASGLEGAYNEQFF

j_gene: TRBJ2-1
abundance: NA
d_gene: TRBD2
v_gene: TRBV15
CDR3nt: TGTGCCACCAGCAGAGATGGACTAGCGGGGCCCTTTGAGCAGTTCTTC
CDR3aa: CATSRDGLAGPFEQFF

j_gene: TRBJ2-7
abundance: once
d_gene: TRBD2
v_gene: TRBV19
CDR3nt: TGTGCCAGTAGGGAGACAGCGACTAGCGGGACCGCCGAGCAGTACTTC
CDR3aa: CASRETATSGTAEQYF

j_gene: TRBJ2-5
abundance: NA
d_gene: TRBD2
v_gene: TRBV9
CDR3nt: TGTGCCAGCAGCCGCGCGGGGGGGCGGCAAGAGACCCAGTACTTC
CDR3aa: CASSRAGGRQETQYF

j_gene: TRBJ1-2
abundance: NA
d_gene: NA
v_gene: TRBV19
CDR3nt: TGTGCCAGTAGTGGGGATGGCTACACCTTC
CDR3aa: CASSGDGYTF

j_gene: TRBJ1-2
abundance: NA
d_gene: NA
v_gene: TRBV12-3/TRBV12-4
CDR3nt: TGTGCCAGCACCCCGGCCGGAATTTATGGCTACACCTTC
CDR3aa: CASTPAGIYGYTF

j_gene: TRBJ2-5
abundance: NA
d_gene: TRBD2
v_gene: TRBV3-1/TRBV3-2
CDR3nt: TGTGCCAGCAGCCAATGGGGGGCGGGAGGAGAGACCCAGTACTTC
CDR3aa: CASSQWGAGGETQYF

j_gene: TRBJ1-3
abundance: NA
d_gene: NA
v_gene: TRBV7-2
CDR3nt: TGTGCCAGCAGCTGGGGGTCTCAGGGAGGGTCCGGAAACACCATATATTTT
CDR3aa: CASSWGSQGGSGNTIYF

j_gene: TRBJ2-7
abundance: once
d_gene: NA
v_gene: TRBV7-8
CDR3nt: TGTGCCAGCAGCTTGAGCAGGGGGGGACCTTCGGAGCAGTACTTC
CDR3aa: CASSLSRGGPSEQYF

j_gene: TRBJ1-2
abundance: few
d_gene: TRBD1
v_gene: TRBV28
CDR3nt: TGTGCCAGCAGTTTAAAAGGGACAGGGACAAACTATGGCTACACCTTC
CDR3aa: CASSLKGTGTNYGYTF

j_gene: TRBJ2-1
abundance: once
d_gene: NA
v_gene: TRBV24-1
CDR3nt: TGTGCCACCAGTGATCTGGACAGTATTGAGCAGTTCTTC
CDR3aa: CATSDLDSIEQFF

j_gene: TRBJ2-1
abundance: NA
d_gene: NA
v_gene: TRBV3-1/TRBV3-2
CDR3nt: TGTGCCAGCAGCCAAGATCCCGGTGCCTCAAGGGAGTACAATGAGCAGTTCTTC
CDR3aa: CASSQDPGASREYNEQFF

j_gene: TRBJ1-1
abundance: NA
d_gene: NA
v_gene: TRBV12-3/TRBV12-4
CDR3nt: TGTGCCAGCGCCATGGGGGAATCCGGAGCTTTCTTT
CDR3aa: CASAMGESGAFF

j_gene: TRBJ2-1
abundance: NA
d_gene: NA
v_gene: TRBV19
CDR3nt: TGTGCCAGTAGTAGGGGCAACCCCTACAATGAGCAGTTCTTC
CDR3aa: CASSRGNPYNEQFF

j_gene: TRBJ1-2
abundance: NA
d_gene: NA
v_gene: TRBV7-9
CDR3nt: TGTGCCAGCAGCGGAGAGGTTTCGAAAGATGGCTACACCTTC
CDR3aa: CASSGEVSKDGYTF

j_gene: TRBJ2-7
abundance: NA
d_gene: NA
v_gene: TRBV28
CDR3nt: TGTGCCAGCAGTTTAGACGTGGGCTACGAGCAGTACTTC
CDR3aa: CASSLDVGYEQYF

j_gene: TRBJ2-2
abundance: NA
d_gene: TRBD1
v_gene: TRBV6-5
CDR3nt: TGTGCCTTACCCGGACAGGGTAACACCGGGGAGCTGTTTTTT
CDR3aa: CALPGQGNTGELFF

j_gene: TRBJ2-7
abundance: NA
d_gene: TRBD1
v_gene: TRBV29-1
CDR3nt: TGCAGCGTAGCTGGACAGGGCTCCTACGAGCAGTACTTC
CDR3aa: CSVAGQGSYEQYF

j_gene: TRBJ1-4
abundance: NA
d_gene: NA
v_gene: TRBV6-6
CDR3nt: TGTGCCAGCAGTTACGGGGACGAAAAACTGTTTTTT
CDR3aa: CASSYGDEKLFF

j_gene: TRBJ1-2
abundance: NA
d_gene: NA
v_gene: TRBV5-4
CDR3nt: TGTGCCAGCAGAGCCTTCGGACAGACGTATGGCTACACCTTC
CDR3aa: CASRAFGQTYGYTF

j_gene: TRBJ1-5
abundance: NA
d_gene: NA
v_gene: TRBV5-1
CDR3nt: TGCGCCAGCAGTCGGGGACCCAGCAATCAGCCCCAGCATTTT
CDR3aa: CASSRGPSNQPQHF

j_gene: TRBJ1-2
abundance: NA
d_gene: NA
v_gene: TRBV5-1
CDR3nt: TGCGCCAGCAGGGTCGCGTTGGGGACAACCAACTATGGCTACACCTTC
CDR3aa: CASRVALGTTNYGYTF

j_gene: TRBJ1-5
abundance: NA
d_gene: TRBD1
v_gene: TRBV19
CDR3nt: TGTGCCAGTAGTGCGCCCCGGACAGGGGCTCCCTATAGCAATCAGCCCCAGCATTTT
CDR3aa: CASSAPRTGAPYSNQPQHF

j_gene: TRBJ1-1
abundance: once
d_gene: TRBD1
v_gene: TRBV6-5
CDR3nt: TGTGCCAGCAGGGGGACAGGGAAAAACACTGAAGCTTTCTTT
CDR3aa: CASRGTGKNTEAFF

j_gene: TRBJ1-1
abundance: NA
d_gene: NA
v_gene: TRBV19
CDR3nt: TGTGCCAGTAGTATACACAGGGAAGTGAACACTGAAGCTTTCTTT
CDR3aa: CASSIHREVNTEAFF

j_gene: TRBJ1-2
abundance: NA
d_gene: NA
v_gene: TRBV29-1
CDR3nt: TGCAGCGTTGAAGAACAGGGAGGCTACTATGGCTACACCTTC
CDR3aa: CSVEEQGGYYGYTF

j_gene: TRBJ2-2
abundance: NA
d_gene: TRBD2
v_gene: TRBV5-1
CDR3nt: TGCGCCAGCAGCCCGGGGGGAACGAACACCGGGGAGCTGTTTTTT
CDR3aa: CASSPGGTNTGELFF

j_gene: TRBJ1-3
abundance: NA
d_gene: NA
v_gene: TRBV7-8
CDR3nt: TGTGCCAGCAGCTTAACAGGATACTCTGGAAACACCATATATTTT
CDR3aa: CASSLTGYSGNTIYF

j_gene: TRBJ1-5
abundance: NA
d_gene: NA
v_gene: TRBV6-2/TRBV6-3
CDR3nt: TGTGCCAGCAGTTACTCGATTTCGGGGGCCCATCAGCCCCAGCATTTT
CDR3aa: CASSYSISGAHQPQHF

j_gene: TRBJ1-1
abundance: NA
d_gene: TRBD1
v_gene: TRBV18
CDR3nt: TGTGCCAGCTCGGAGACACAGGGGGCTAGCACTGAAGCTTTCTTT
CDR3aa: CASSETQGASTEAFF

j_gene: TRBJ1-2
abundance: once
d_gene: NA
v_gene: TRBV6-5
CDR3nt: TGTGCCAGCAGTTACAACCGGGATGCTGATGGCTACACCTTC
CDR3aa: CASSYNRDADGYTF

j_gene: TRBJ1-2
abundance: NA
d_gene: NA
v_gene: TRBV4-3
CDR3nt: TGCGCCAGCAGCCAAACGGGGGCTGGTTATGGCTACACCTTC
CDR3aa: CASSQTGAGYGYTF

j_gene: TRBJ2-7
abundance: once
d_gene: TRBD2
v_gene: TRBV20-1
CDR3nt: TGCAGTGCTAGTTCGGGAGGCCCCCACGAGCAGTACTTC
CDR3aa: CSASSGGPHEQYF

j_gene: TRBJ2-5
abundance: once
d_gene: TRBD2
v_gene: TRBV7-2
CDR3nt: TGTGCCAGCAGCCGGGAGCGGGGGGCAGAGACCCAGTACTTC
CDR3aa: CASSRERGAETQYF